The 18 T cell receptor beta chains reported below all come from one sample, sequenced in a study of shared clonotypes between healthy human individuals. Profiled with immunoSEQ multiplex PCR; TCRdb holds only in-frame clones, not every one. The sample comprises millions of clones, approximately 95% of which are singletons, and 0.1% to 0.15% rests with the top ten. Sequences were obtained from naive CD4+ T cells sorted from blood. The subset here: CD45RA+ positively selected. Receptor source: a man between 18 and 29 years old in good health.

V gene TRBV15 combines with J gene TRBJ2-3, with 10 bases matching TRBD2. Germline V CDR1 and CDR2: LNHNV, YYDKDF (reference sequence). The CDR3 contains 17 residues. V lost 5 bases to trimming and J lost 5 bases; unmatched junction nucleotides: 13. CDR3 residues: CATSPRLAGLSGDTQYF. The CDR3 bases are TGTGCCACCAGCCCTCGACTAGCGGGTTTATCCGGAGATACGCAGTATTTT.

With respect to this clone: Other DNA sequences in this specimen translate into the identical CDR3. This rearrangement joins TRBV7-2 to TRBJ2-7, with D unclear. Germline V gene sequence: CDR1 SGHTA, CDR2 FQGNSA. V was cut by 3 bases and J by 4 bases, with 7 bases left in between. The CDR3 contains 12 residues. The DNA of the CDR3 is TGTGCCAGCAGCTTTAACCTGTACGAGCAGTACTTC. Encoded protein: CASSFNLYEQYF.

The CDR3 is CASSSSRTSGYNEQFF. The DNA of the CDR3 is TGTGCCAGCAGTTCGTCGAGGACTAGCGGCTACAATGAGCAGTTCTTC. This rearrangement joins TRBV6-5 to TRBJ2-1; TRBD2 aligns across 10 bases. Germline CDR1 is MNHEY and CDR2 is SVGAGI. The CDR3 consists of 16 residues. Trimming cost V 4 bases and J 3 bases; bases outside gene matches: 6.

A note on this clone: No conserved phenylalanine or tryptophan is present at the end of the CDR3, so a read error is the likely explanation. This chain's CDR3 is CASSPGGTSGSYEQYL. For the CDR3, the DNA is TGCGCCAGCAGCCCGGGAGGGACTAGCGGATCCTACGAGCAGTACCTC. J is TRBJ2-7 and V is TRBV5-1; 11 bases agree with TRBD2. Per the germline V gene, CDR1 is SGHRS and CDR2 is YFSETQ. This CDR3 comprises 16 residues. The ends lost 4 bases at V and 1 base at J; junction bases unmatched: 7.

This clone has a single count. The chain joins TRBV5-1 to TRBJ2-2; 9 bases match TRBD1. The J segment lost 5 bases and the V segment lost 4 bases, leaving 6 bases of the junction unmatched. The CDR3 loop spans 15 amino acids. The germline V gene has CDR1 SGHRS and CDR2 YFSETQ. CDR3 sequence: CASSRDRVETGELFF. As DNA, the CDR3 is TGCGCCAGCAGCCGGGACAGGGTTGAAACCGGGGAGCTGTTTTTT.

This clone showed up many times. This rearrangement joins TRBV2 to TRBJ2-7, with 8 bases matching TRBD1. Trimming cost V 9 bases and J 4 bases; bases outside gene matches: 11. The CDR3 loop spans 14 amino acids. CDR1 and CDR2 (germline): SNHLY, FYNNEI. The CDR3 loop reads CASDLGQGWYEQYF. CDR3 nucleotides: TGTGCCAGTGACCTCGGACAGGGATGGTACGAGCAGTACTTC. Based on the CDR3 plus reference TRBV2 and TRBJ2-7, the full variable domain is EPEVTQTPSHQVTQMGQEVILRCVPISNHLYFYWYRQILGQKVEFLVSFYNNEISEKSEIFDDQFSVERPDGSNFTLKIRSTKLEDSAMYFCASDLGQGWYEQYFGPGTRLTVT.

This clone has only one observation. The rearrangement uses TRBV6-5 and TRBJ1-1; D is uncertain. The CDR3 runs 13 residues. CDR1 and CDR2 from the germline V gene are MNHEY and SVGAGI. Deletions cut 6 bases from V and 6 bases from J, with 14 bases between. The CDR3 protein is CASSLTPHSEAFF. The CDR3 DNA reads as TGTGCCAGCAGCTTGACTCCTCACTCTGAAGCTTTCTTT.

The CDR3 reads CASSVRGDWGNTEAFF. The DNA for the CDR3 is TGTGCCAGCAGCGTCAGGGGAGACTGGGGGAACACTGAAGCTTTCTTT. The J gene is TRBJ1-1, the V gene TRBV9; D possibly corresponds to TRBD1 (6 bases). Germline lookup yields CDR1 SGDLS and CDR2 YYNGEE. CDR3 length equals 16 residues. The germline V and J ends were trimmed by 2 bases and 1 base, with 15 bases remaining between them.

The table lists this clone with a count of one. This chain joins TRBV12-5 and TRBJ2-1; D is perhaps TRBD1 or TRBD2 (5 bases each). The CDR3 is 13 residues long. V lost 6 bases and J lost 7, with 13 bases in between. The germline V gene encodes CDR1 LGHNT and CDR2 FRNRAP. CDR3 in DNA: TGTGCTAGTGGCGGGACGGGGTGGAATGAGCAGTTCTTC. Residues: CASGGTGWNEQFF.

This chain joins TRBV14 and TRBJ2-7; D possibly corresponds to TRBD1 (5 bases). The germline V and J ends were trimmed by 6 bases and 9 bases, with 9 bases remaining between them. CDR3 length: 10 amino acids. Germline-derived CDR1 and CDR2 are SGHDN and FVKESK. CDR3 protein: CASRGVTQYF. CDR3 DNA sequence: TGTGCCAGCAGAGGGGTGACGCAGTACTTC.

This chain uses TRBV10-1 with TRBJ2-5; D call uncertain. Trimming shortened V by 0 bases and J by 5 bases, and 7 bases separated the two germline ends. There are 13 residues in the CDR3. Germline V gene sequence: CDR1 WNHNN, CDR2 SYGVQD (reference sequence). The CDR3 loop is CASSESGFETQYF. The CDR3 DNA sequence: TGCGCCAGCAGTGAGTCCGGGTTTGAGACCCAGTACTTC.

The CDR3 nucleotides are TGTGCCAGCAGTTCGCCACAGGGAGATCAGCCCCAGCATTTT. Residues: CASSSPQGDQPQHF. The chain uses TRBV28 and TRBJ1-5; weak D call: TRBD1 (6 bases). The CDR3 covers 14 residues. Germline V lookup: CDR1 MDHEN, CDR2 SYDVKM. The germline V and J ends were trimmed by 4 bases and 5 bases, with 12 bases remaining between them.

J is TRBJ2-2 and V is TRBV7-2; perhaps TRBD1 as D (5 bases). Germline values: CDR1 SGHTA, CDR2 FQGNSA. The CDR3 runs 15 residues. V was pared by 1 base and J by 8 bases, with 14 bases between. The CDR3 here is CASSLGSLSGGELFF. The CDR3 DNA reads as TGTGCCAGCAGCTTAGGGTCTCTCTCAGGGGGGGAGCTGTTTTTT.

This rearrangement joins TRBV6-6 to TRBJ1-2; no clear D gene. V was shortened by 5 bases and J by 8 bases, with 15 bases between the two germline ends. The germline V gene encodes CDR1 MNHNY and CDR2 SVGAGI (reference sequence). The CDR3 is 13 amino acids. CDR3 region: CASSPHSSYGYTF. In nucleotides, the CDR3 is TGTGCCAGCAGTCCACACTCGAGTTACGGCTACACCTTC.

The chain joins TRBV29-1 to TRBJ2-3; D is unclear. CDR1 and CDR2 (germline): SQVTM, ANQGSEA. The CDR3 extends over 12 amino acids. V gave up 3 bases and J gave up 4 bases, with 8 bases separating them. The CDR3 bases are TGCAGCGTTGAGGCAGGCCCAGATACGCAGTATTTT. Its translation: CSVEAGPDTQYF.

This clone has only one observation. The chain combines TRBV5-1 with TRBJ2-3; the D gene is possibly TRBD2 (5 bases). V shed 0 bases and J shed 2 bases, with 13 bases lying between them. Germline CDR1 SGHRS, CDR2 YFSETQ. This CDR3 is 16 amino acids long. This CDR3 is CASSLERGKPTDTQYF. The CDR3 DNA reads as TGCGCCAGCAGCTTGGAACGGGGAAAACCCACAGATACGCAGTATTTT.

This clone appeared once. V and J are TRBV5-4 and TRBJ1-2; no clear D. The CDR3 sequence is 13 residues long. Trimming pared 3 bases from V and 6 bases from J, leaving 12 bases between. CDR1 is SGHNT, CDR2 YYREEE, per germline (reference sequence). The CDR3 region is CASSSIHSDGYTF. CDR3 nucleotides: TGTGCCAGCAGCTCCATCCACTCTGATGGCTACACCTTC.

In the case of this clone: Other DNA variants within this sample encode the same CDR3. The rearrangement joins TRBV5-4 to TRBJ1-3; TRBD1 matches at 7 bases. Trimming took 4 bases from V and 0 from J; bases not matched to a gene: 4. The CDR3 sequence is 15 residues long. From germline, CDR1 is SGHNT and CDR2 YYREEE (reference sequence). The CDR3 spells CASSPGQNSGNTIYF. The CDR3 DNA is TGTGCCAGCAGCCCGGGACAGAACTCTGGAAACACCATATATTTT. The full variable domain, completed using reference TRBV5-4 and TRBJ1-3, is ETGVTQSPTHLIKTRGQQVTLRCSSQSGHNTVSWYQQALGQGPQFIFQYYREEENGRGNFPPRFSGLQFPNYSSELNVNALELDDSALYLCASSPGQNSGNTIYFGEGSWLTVV.